This passage covers 25 T cell receptor beta chains from one sample sequenced in a study of graft-versus-host responses after intestinal transplantation. Here immunoSEQ multiplex PCR was the method, and the copy in TCRdb shows in-frame clones only, minus some. The table shows 74,000 or so clones, with around 93% occurring only once. The source material was PBMCs, sampled 98 days after intestinal transplantation. These receptor sequences come from a human patient who received an intestinal transplant, so some T cells may come from the graft donor.

The chain carries TRBV18 and TRBJ1-5; 7 bases are shared with TRBD1. The CDR3 is 15 amino acids. CDR1 KGHSH and CDR2 LQKENI come from the germline V gene. V was pared by 0 bases and J by 4 bases, with 3 bases of the junction left unmatched. The CDR3 DNA follows: TGTGCCAGCTCACCACCCGACAGGGTAAATCAGCCCCAGCATTTT. Its protein product is CASSPPDRVNQPQHF.

The chain is built from TRBV5-1 and TRBJ2-7; 7 positions match TRBD2. The CDR3 has 16 residues. Germline trimming cut 3 bases from V and 3 bases from J; bases unmatched to any gene: 12. Germline CDR1 SGHRS, CDR2 YFSETQ. In nucleotides, the CDR3 is TGCGCCAGCAGCTATTACCAGGGAGGGTATATCTACGAGCAGTACTTC. It is translated as CASSYYQGGYIYEQYF.

The J gene is TRBJ2-1, the V gene TRBV6-4; D is uncertain. This CDR3 is built from 16 residues. The V gene lost 3 bases and the J gene lost 7 bases, with 19 bases spanning the gap. Per germline, CDR1 MRHNA and CDR2 SNTAGT. The CDR3 DNA is TGTGCCAGCAGTGAGTTCTCGTGTCCAGGTGAAAATGAGCAGTTCTTC. This translates into CASSEFSCPGENEQFF.

The gene calls are TRBV5-1 and TRBJ2-2, with D uncertain. The CDR3 length is 14 residues. Trimming stripped 4 bases from V and 8 bases from J, with 15 bases between. Germline CDR1 reads SGHRS; CDR2 reads YFSETQ. CDR3 loop: CASSLDWGTGELFF. The DNA of the CDR3 is TGCGCCAGCAGCCTCGATTGGGGTACAGGGGAGCTGTTTTTT. Combining the CDR3 with reference TRBV5-1 and TRBJ2-2 gives the whole variable domain KAGVTQTPRYLIKTRGQQVTLSCSPISGHRSVSWYQQTPGQGLQFLFEYFSETQRNKGNFPGRFSGRQFSNSRSEMNVSTLELGDSALYLCASSLDWGTGELFFGEGSRLTVL.

The chain carries TRBV19 and TRBJ2-7; possible D gene TRBD2, 7 bases. Per germline, CDR1 LNHDA and CDR2 SQIVND (reference sequence). The CDR3 is 15 amino acids. Trimming took 3 bases from V and 2 from J, leaving 14 bases between them. The CDR3 loop reads CASSIGGGETYEQYF. CDR3 nucleotide sequence: TGTGCCAGTAGTATTGGGGGGGGCGAAACCTACGAGCAGTACTTC.

This chain connects TRBV6-1 to TRBJ1-3; D is undetermined. Trimming removed 2 bases from V and 4 bases from J, with 9 bases in between. The CDR3 spans 14 residues. From germline, CDR1 is MNHNS and CDR2 SASEGT. The DNA of the CDR3 is TGTGCCAGCAGTGAATTAGCGGGGGGAAACACCATATATTTT. Translating it yields CASSELAGGNTIYF.

The V gene is TRBV2, the J gene TRBJ1-5; D may be TRBD1 (6 bases). Germline CDR1 SNHLY, CDR2 FYNNEI. Between the trimmed V and J ends, which lost 3 bases and 3 bases, there was a span of 12 bases. CDR3 length: 15 residues. The CDR3 DNA sequence: TGTGCCAGCAGTGAGTCAGGGGCCTTCAATCAGCCCCAGCATTTT. Protein sequence: CASSESGAFNQPQHF.

The chain uses TRBV7-2 and TRBJ1-3; D is undetermined. The germline V gene encodes CDR1 SGHTA and CDR2 FQGNSA. The CDR3 extends over 12 amino acids. The ends were cut back, 3 bases at V and 15 bases at J, with 15 bases in the middle. The CDR3 protein is CASSFRGSPGYF. The DNA of the CDR3 is TGTGCCAGCAGCTTCAGAGGGTCGCCCGGATATTTT.

The V gene is TRBV27, the J gene TRBJ2-3, with D perhaps given as TRBD1 or TRBD2 (6 bases each). This CDR3 contains 15 residues. Germline CDR1 and CDR2: MNHEY and SMNVEV (reference sequence). V gave up 6 bases and J gave up 3 bases, with 16 bases separating them. CDR3 sequence (DNA): TGTGCCAGCAGAAAGGGGGGCCCGATAACAGATACGCAGTATTTT. Its translation is CASRKGGPITDTQYF.

The gene calls are TRBV11-3 and TRBJ2-5; 7 bases agree with TRBD2. The V gene end was trimmed by 5 bases and the J gene end by 9 bases; junction bases not matched to a gene: 15. In germline, CDR1 is SGHNT, CDR2 YENEEA. This CDR3 has 15 residues. The chain's CDR3 is CASSPERDCAGAQYF. DNA for the CDR3: TGTGCCAGCAGCCCCGAGCGGGACTGCGCGGGGGCCCAGTACTTC.

V usage is TRBV5-1 and J usage is TRBJ2-5, with a weak D call TRBD2 (6 bases). Trimming pared 4 bases from V and 5 bases from J, leaving 9 bases between. The CDR3 is made up of 12 amino acids. From germline, CDR1 is SGHRS and CDR2 YFSETQ. The CDR3 loop reads CASSGDWETQYF. CDR3 coding DNA: TGCGCCAGCAGCGGGGACTGGGAGACCCAGTACTTC.

Concerning this clone: Sequence at one end of the junction differs from germline and may be a read error. The rearrangement links TRBV6-6 to TRBJ1-4; D not resolved. The CDR3 contains 15 residues. Germline lookup yields CDR1 MNHNY and CDR2 SVGAGI (reference sequence). CDR3 sequence: CASSYSRTTSEKLFF. For the CDR3, the DNA is TGTGCCAGCAGTTACTCGAGGACTACTAGTGAAAAACTGTTTTTT.

CDR3 coding DNA: TGTGCCAGCAGTGACATAAGGACAGGGGTAAGCGCAGATACGCAGTATTTT. Translated, it gives CASSDIRTGVSADTQYF. The genes are TRBV2 and TRBJ2-3; 9 nucleotides align to TRBD1. Trimming removed 3 bases from V and 4 bases from J; junction bases left unmatched: 11. Germline CDR1 SNHLY, CDR2 FYNNEI. The CDR3 totals 17 residues.

The rearrangement joins TRBV28 to TRBJ1-2; D unresolved. Germline V gene data show CDR1 as MDHEN and CDR2 as SYDVKM. V was clipped by 2 bases and J by 9 bases, with 13 bases between them. The CDR3 contains 13 residues. Here the CDR3 reads CASSLEIRSSYTF. The CDR3 DNA sequence: TGTGCCAGCAGTTTAGAAATAAGGTCCAGCTACACCTTC.

With regard to this clone: Other DNA sequences in the same sample also yield this CDR3. The chain carries TRBV5-1 and TRBJ2-5, with 13 bases matching TRBD2. The CDR3 contains 15 residues. CDR1 is SGHRS and CDR2 is YFSETQ in the germline V gene. Trimming at V came to 4 bases and at J to 5 bases, leaving 5 bases not matched to a gene. The CDR3 is CASSILAGGRETQYF. DNA for the CDR3: TGCGCCAGCAGCATACTAGCGGGGGGGCGGGAGACCCAGTACTTC.

The CDR3 is CASSFIQGRSTDTQYF. CDR3 in DNA: TGTGCCAGCAGCTTCATCCAGGGACGGTCCACAGATACGCAGTATTTT. The rearrangement joins TRBV11-2 to TRBJ2-3; possibly TRBD1 or TRBD2 for D (5 bases each). V was cut by 3 bases and J by 2 bases, with 15 bases left in between. The CDR3 is 16 residues long. Germline V gene lookup returns CDR1 SGHAT and CDR2 FQNNGV.

The chain combines TRBV19 with TRBJ2-2; 8 nucleotides line up with TRBD2. Germline CDR1 and CDR2: LNHDA and SQIVND (reference sequence). The V gene end was trimmed by 2 bases and the J gene end by 4 bases; junction bases not matched to a gene: 9. The CDR3 is 17 residues long. The CDR3: CASSIRVGRAFTGELFF. The CDR3 DNA follows: TGTGCCAGTAGTATAAGGGTCGGGAGGGCCTTCACCGGGGAGCTGTTTTTT.

The chain recombines TRBV6-5 with TRBJ2-3; TRBD1 aligns across 8 bases. J gave up 2 bases and V 4 bases, and 8 bases lay outside the gene matches. This CDR3 spans 16 amino acids. The germline CDR1 and CDR2 sequences are MNHEY and SVGAGI. The CDR3 loop reads CASSSPGTGVTDTQYF. CDR3 DNA: TGTGCCAGCAGTTCGCCCGGGACAGGAGTCACAGATACGCAGTATTTT.

This clone was detected only once. The chain is built from TRBV30 and TRBJ2-7; 9 nucleotides line up with TRBD1. This CDR3 region has 12 residues. V shed 5 bases and J 4 bases; nucleotides not matched to a gene: 3. Germline loops: CDR1 GTSNPN, CDR2 SVGIG (reference sequence). The chain's CDR3 is CAWSTGGYEQYF. The CDR3 DNA sequence: TGTGCCTGGTCGACAGGGGGTTACGAGCAGTACTTC.

CDR3 sequence reads: CARRQGASFDGYTF. CDR3 DNA: TGTGCCAGAAGACAGGGGGCGAGTTTCGATGGCTACACCTTC. The V gene is TRBV9, the J gene TRBJ1-2, with TRBD1 identical over 10 bases. This CDR3 has 14 residues. J gave up 6 bases and V 8 bases, and 10 bases lay outside the gene matches. From germline, CDR1 is SGDLS and CDR2 YYNGEE.

The chain's CDR3 is CASSFRDGGDTGELFF. The CDR3 region has the DNA TGTGCCAGCAGCTTCAGGGACGGGGGGGATACCGGGGAGCTGTTTTTT. This chain joins TRBV9 and TRBJ2-2; TRBD2 matches 8 bases. CDR1 SGDLS and CDR2 YYNGEE come from the germline V gene. After removal of 4 bases from V and 5 bases from J, the junction contained 10 bases not matched to a gene. This CDR3 contains 16 residues.

The chain is built from TRBV5-4 and TRBJ2-2; D is ambiguous. V was shortened by 0 bases and J by 1 base, with 10 bases between the two germline ends. Germline-derived CDR1 and CDR2 are SGHNT and YYREEE (reference sequence). This CDR3 is built from 16 residues. CDR3 protein: CASSLVGRRNTGELFF. The CDR3, as DNA: TGTGCCAGCAGCTTGGTCGGACGGAGGAACACCGGGGAGCTGTTTTTT.

The V gene is TRBV28, the J gene TRBJ1-6, with 10 bases aligning to TRBD1. The CDR3 loop spans 16 amino acids. Germline CDR1 reads MDHEN; CDR2 reads SYDVKM. V lost 4 bases, J lost 5 bases, and 5 bases stayed unmatched. The CDR3: CASSSGTGVHNSPLHF. The CDR3 bases are TGTGCCAGCAGTTCCGGGACAGGGGTTCATAATTCACCCCTCCACTTT.

V usage is TRBV19 and J usage is TRBJ2-3; D is unresolved. V shed 10 bases and J shed 4 bases, with 15 bases lying between them. The length of the CDR3 is 13 residues. Germline V gene lookup returns CDR1 LNHDA and CDR2 SQIVND (reference sequence). DNA of the CDR3: TGTGCCACCTCGATCGCAACGCCAGATACGCAGTATTTT. Translated, it gives CATSIATPDTQYF. Variable domain in full (rest from reference TRBV19 and TRBJ2-3): DGGITQSPKYLFRKEGQNVTLSCEQNLNHDAMYWYRQDPGQGLRLIYYSQIVNDFQKGDIAEGYSVSREKKESFPLTVTSAQKNPTAFYLCATSIATPDTQYFGPGTRLTVL.

The chain recombines TRBV4-1 with TRBJ2-1; D unresolved. V lost 0 bases and J 4 bases, leaving 10 bases between the germline ends. The CDR3 spans 15 residues. Germline-derived CDR1 and CDR2 are MGHRA and YSYEKL. In nucleotides, the CDR3 is TGCGCCAGCAGCCAAGAACTATCGGCTTACAATGAGCAGTTCTTC. Amino acid sequence: CASSQELSAYNEQFF.